This T cell receptor (beta chain) was identified in a study of T-cell reconstitution after alpha-beta-depleted transplantation in children (dated by TCRdb to the mid-2010s). General notes on the study: Using TCR repertoire profiling, the study quantitatively followed how T-cell immune reconstitution unfolded in children after TCRalphabeta/CD19-depleted allogeneic hematopoietic cell transplantation.

V and J are truncated by 4 bases and 6 bases respectively, leaving an intervening sequence of 8 bases. Its CDR3 holds 12 amino acids, cysteine through phenylalanine. Just the 36-base CDR3 DNA is kept, in frame starting at base 1. Based on the germline V gene, the CDR1 and CDR2 sequences are SGHTA and FQGNSA. Library preparation was by PCR. These reads were obtained on an Illumina HiSeq 2500. TCR library preparation used molecular barcoding, with unique molecular identifiers applied to normalize quantification of the TCRbeta repertoire. TCRdb ran its own pipeline on the public reads, namely fastp trimming at Q25 and MiXCR clone calling, and kept in-frame beta chains. Rows matching on CDR3 protein sequence are summarized as one entry with the most common DNA and genes. This sample is represented by a few hundred thousand distinct CDR3 sequences; about 17% of them were singletons. Roughly 3.3% of the sample belongs to the ten largest clones.

Details on this clonotype: What antigen it recognizes has not been identified. No quality values exist for individual bases; no much larger clone is one base distant.

The rearranged chain carries TRBV7-2 and TRBJ2-3, with the D gene not clear enough to name. Sequencing was performed on PBMCs from the stem cell graft donor, taken from the stem cell graft. The TCR originated in a human donor who donated a stem cell graft to a child with acute lymphoblastic leukemia. The bases read TGTGCCAGCAGCTACCCGTTTGATACGCAGTATTTT. It translates to CASSYPFDTQYF.